Below, 25 T cell receptor beta chains from the same sample are listed, as sequenced in a study of blood T cell repertoires in COVID-19. TCRdb's table, derived via immunoSEQ multiplex PCR, lists solely in-frame clones and lacks some. The data show about 42,000 clones, with around 85% seen just once and 10% to 15% held by the top ten. The source material was peripheral blood. These receptor sequences come from a human donor in a cohort sampled during active COVID-19.

The genes are TRBV24-1 and TRBJ1-5; 9 nucleotides match TRBD1. Germline V gene data show CDR1 as KGHDR and CDR2 as SFDVKD. The CDR3 extends over 15 amino acids. V lost 3 bases and J lost 9; bases outside the gene matches: 8. CDR3 protein: CATSDPGQGMGPQHF. The CDR3 nucleotides are TGTGCCACCAGTGATCCCGGACAGGGGATGGGGCCCCAGCATTTT.

This clone appeared a single time. At the DNA level, this CDR3 is encoded by other sequences in the same sample as well. V is TRBV7-9 and J is TRBJ1-1, with 10 positions matching TRBD1. CDR1 and CDR2 from the germline V gene are SEHNR and FQNEAQ (reference sequence). Unmatched junction bases numbered 5, after V lost 4 bases and J lost 6 bases. The CDR3 covers 14 residues. The CDR3 DNA sequence: TGTGCCAGCAGCTCGGGACAGGGGAGCTCTGAAGCTTTCTTT. It is translated as CASSSGQGSSEAFF. Drawing the rest from reference TRBV7-9 and TRBJ1-1, the complete variable domain is DTGVSQNPRHKITKRGQNVTFRCDPISEHNRLYWYRQTLGQGPEFLTYFQNEAQLEKSRLLSDRFSAERPKGSFSTLEIQRTEQGDSAMYLCASSSGQGSSEAFFGQGTRLTVV.

The V and J genes are TRBV18 and TRBJ2-7, with 10 bases lining up with TRBD2. The V segment lost 3 bases and the J segment 5 bases; nucleotides outside the gene matches: 4. The V gene's germline CDR1 is KGHSH and CDR2 LQKENI. The CDR3 runs to 14 residues. This CDR3 is CASSPGLAPNEQYF. In DNA, the CDR3 is TGTGCCAGCTCACCGGGACTAGCGCCAAACGAGCAGTACTTC.

This chain connects TRBV29-1 to TRBJ1-3; 10 nucleotides line up with TRBD1. Germline V CDR1 and CDR2: SQVTM, ANQGSEA. Trimming took 5 bases from V and 4 from J; bases not matched to a gene: 5. The CDR3 consists of 14 residues. CDR3 DNA sequence: TGCAGCGTTTGGGACAGGGGCGGCGGAAACACCATATATTTT. As protein: CSVWDRGGGNTIYF.

This chain joins TRBV4-2 and TRBJ2-7; D possibly corresponds to TRBD1 (6 bases). Germline assignment: CDR1 LGHNA and CDR2 YNFKEQ. Trimming left V 1 base short and J 1 base short, with 11 bases between. CDR3 size: 15 residues. The CDR3 DNA is TGTGCCAGCAGCCAAGTGGCAGGGGAATCCTACGAGCAGTACTTC. It codes for CASSQVAGESYEQYF.

CDR3 in DNA: TGTGCCAGCAGTGTTGGAGGGAACTCTGGGGCCAACGTCCTGACTTTC. Its translation is CASSVGGNSGANVLTF. The chain has TRBV25-1 and TRBJ2-6; D perhaps matches TRBD2 (6 bases). This CDR3 region has 16 residues. The germline gives CDR1 MGHDK, CDR2 SYGVNS. With 4 bases removed from V and 0 bases from J, the gap between germline ends came to 10 bases.

The rearrangement joins TRBV5-1 to TRBJ2-4; 7 bases fit TRBD1. The CDR3 consists of 14 residues. The V segment lost 2 bases and the J segment 9 bases; nucleotides outside the gene matches: 8. The germline gives CDR1 SGHRS, CDR2 YFSETQ. This CDR3 is CASSLTGQRLIQYF. CDR3 nucleotide sequence: TGCGCCAGCAGCTTAACGGGACAGAGACTCATTCAGTACTTC.

As regards this clone: Other DNA sequences within the sample encode an identical CDR3. V gene TRBV18 combines with J gene TRBJ1-2, with 11 bases identical to TRBD1. Losses at the gene ends were 3 bases for V and 4 bases for J; bases not matched to a gene: 4. The length of the CDR3 is 15 residues. Germline loops: CDR1 KGHSH, CDR2 LQKENI. The CDR3 region has the DNA TGTGCCAGCTCACCGAGGACAGGGGGCGCCTATGGCTACACCTTC. Translated, it gives CASSPRTGGAYGYTF.

The chain recombines TRBV19 with TRBJ2-7; 9 nucleotides match TRBD2. Germline V gene lookup returns CDR1 LNHDA and CDR2 SQIVND (reference sequence). V trimming: 1 base; J trimming: 6 bases; junction bases outside the gene matches: 10. The CDR3 sequence is 16 residues long. The CDR3 reads CASSIGRGSGGFEQYF. In DNA form, the CDR3 reads TGTGCCAGTAGTATAGGTCGGGGTAGCGGGGGTTTCGAGCAGTACTTC. The full variable domain, in which reference TRBV19 and TRBJ2-7 provide the parts outside the CDR3, is DGGITQSPKYLFRKEGQNVTLSCEQNLNHDAMYWYRQDPGQGLRLIYYSQIVNDFQKGDIAEGYSVSREKKESFPLTVTSAQKNPTAFYLCASSIGRGSGGFEQYFGPGTRLTVT.

In this sample, this clone turned up once. The CDR3 sequence: CSASAPGTRGEQFF. DNA of the CDR3: TGCAGTGCTAGTGCTCCCGGGACTAGGGGTGAGCAGTTCTTC. The rearrangement joins TRBV20-1 to TRBJ2-1, with 8 bases identical to TRBD2. The CDR3 loop spans 14 amino acids. Germline V CDR1 and CDR2: DFQATT, SNEGSKA (reference sequence). V shed 3 bases and J 9 bases; nucleotides not matched to a gene: 10.

J is TRBJ2-1 and V is TRBV10-1; 14 positions match TRBD2. CDR1 is WNHNN, CDR2 SYGVQD, per germline (reference sequence). V was pared by 2 bases and J by 11 bases, with 2 bases of the junction left unmatched. The CDR3 contains 14 residues. This CDR3 is CASSERTSGGQQFF. The CDR3 DNA follows: TGCGCCAGCAGTGAGAGGACTAGCGGGGGGCAGCAGTTCTTC.

V is TRBV21-1 and J is TRBJ2-7; the table's D call of TRBD2 was not tested on the DNA. TRBV21-1 is marked as a pseudogene. The CDR3 is made up of 19 amino acids. CDR3 nucleotide sequence: TGTGCCAGCAGCAACTCCTGGGCTAGCGGGGGGCCGGATACCTACGAGCAGTACTTC. Amino acids: CASSNSWASGGPDTYEQYF.

The chain uses TRBV6-4 and TRBJ2-3, with a weak D call TRBD1 (5 bases). Deletions cut 4 bases from V and 2 bases from J, with 13 bases between. CDR3 length equals 15 residues. Germline V gives CDR1 MRHNA, CDR2 SNTAGT. CDR3 DNA sequence: TGTGCCAGCAGTGTCGGACACGAAAACACAGATACGCAGTATTTT. Its translation is CASSVGHENTDTQYF.

A single count supports this clone. The rearrangement uses TRBV30 and TRBJ1-2; a possible D gene is TRBD1 (5 bases). Trimming took 4 bases from V and 8 from J, leaving 17 bases between them. The CDR3 runs to 13 residues. In germline, CDR1 is GTSNPN, CDR2 SVGIG (reference sequence). Here the CDR3 DNA reads TGTGCCTGGACCTTCTCGGGGGGGTCCGGCTACACCTTC. Its protein is CAWTFSGGSGYTF.

V is TRBV6-5 and J is TRBJ1-6; D is undetermined. This CDR3 comprises 16 residues. The V and J ends lost 2 bases and 6 bases respectively, with 14 bases between them. CDR1 is MNHEY and CDR2 is SVGAGI in the germline V gene. The CDR3 nucleotides read TGTGCCAGCAGTTACACTATACCGGGTTTTAATTCACCCCTCCACTTT. Translating gives CASSYTIPGFNSPLHF.

The V gene is TRBV5-6, the J gene TRBJ2-7; a weak D match, TRBD1 (6 bases). Deletions cut 3 bases from V and 6 bases from J, with 19 bases between. The CDR3 has 15 residues. Germline V gene lookup returns CDR1 SGHDT and CDR2 YYEEEE. This chain's CDR3 is CASSSEPGALSEQYF. The CDR3 nucleotides read TGTGCCAGCAGCTCCGAGCCAGGGGCTCTTAGCGAGCAGTACTTC.

The chain joins TRBV19 to TRBJ2-5; D is possibly TRBD1 (5 bases). This CDR3 spans 12 amino acids. Per the germline V gene, CDR1 is LNHDA and CDR2 is SQIVND (reference sequence). Between the trimmed V and J ends, which lost 5 bases and 5 bases, there was a span of 9 bases. CDR3 bases: TGTGCCAGTAGTTCAGGGTGGGAGACCCAGTACTTC. It encodes CASSSGWETQYF.

This clone was seen only once. V and J are TRBV11-2 and TRBJ1-1; a weak D match, TRBD1 (5 bases). The CDR3 spans 11 residues. V dropped 6 bases and J dropped 5 bases, with 7 bases sitting between them. The germline V gene has CDR1 SGHAT and CDR2 FQNNGV. The CDR3 DNA follows: TGTGCCAGCAGGTACAGGACTGAAGCTTTCTTT. Its protein product is CASRYRTEAFF.

The chain carries TRBV6-2 or TRBV6-3 and TRBJ2-1, with TRBD1 matching 7 bases. V shed 5 bases, J shed 9 bases, and the junction held 19 bases outside the gene matches. The CDR3 runs to 17 residues. Germline V gene data show CDR1 as MNHEY and CDR2 as SVGEGT. The CDR3 DNA reads as TGTGCCAGCAGTCAAGAACAGGGGCTCTCAGGAGATAGTGAGCAGTTCTTC. This codes for CASSQEQGLSGDSEQFF.

The V gene is TRBV7-2, the J gene TRBJ1-6; D gene unclear. The V gene's germline CDR1 is SGHTA and CDR2 FQGNSA. Between the trimmed V and J ends, which lost 0 bases and 5 bases, there was a span of 17 bases. The CDR3 consists of 18 residues. This chain's CDR3 is CASSLATPLSSNNSPLHF. The CDR3 DNA sequence: TGTGCCAGCAGCTTAGCGACTCCACTCTCCTCTAATAATTCACCCCTCCACTTT.

This clone was seen only a few times. The chain combines TRBV30 with TRBJ1-3; TRBD1 might be the D (6 bases). The germline V gene encodes CDR1 GTSNPN and CDR2 SVGIG (reference sequence). The germline V and J ends were trimmed by 4 bases and 4 bases, with 8 bases remaining between them. The CDR3 consists of 12 residues. DNA of the CDR3: TGTGCCTGGAAAGGGACAGGAAACACCATATATTTT. Protein product: CAWKGTGNTIYF.

V and J are TRBV27 and TRBJ2-1; tentative D call: TRBD1 (6 bases). There are 15 residues in the CDR3. Trimming stripped 6 bases from V and 0 bases from J, with 12 bases between. Germline CDR1 MNHEY, CDR2 SMNVEV (reference sequence). Here the CDR3 reads CASSPRGYSYNEQFF. The CDR3 DNA follows: TGTGCCAGCAGCCCCAGGGGTTACTCCTACAATGAGCAGTTCTTC.

J is TRBJ2-5 and V is TRBV2; a weak D match, TRBD2 (6 bases). Germline V CDR1 and CDR2: SNHLY, FYNNEI. The CDR3 loop spans 13 amino acids. V lost 6 bases, J lost 4 bases, and 12 bases lay in between. CDR3 protein: CASRLLGLETQYF. CDR3 coding DNA: TGTGCCAGCAGGCTTTTGGGACTAGAGACCCAGTACTTC.

This sequence joins TRBV10-1 and TRBJ1-4; no clear D gene. The V end lost 0 bases, the J end lost 6 bases, and 14 bases lay between the germline ends. This CDR3 has 16 amino acids. Germline-derived CDR1 and CDR2 are WNHNN and SYGVQD (reference sequence). CDR3 region: CASSESIGMGDEKLFF. DNA of the CDR3: TGCGCCAGCAGTGAGTCGATCGGGATGGGAGATGAAAAACTGTTTTTT.

V is TRBV28 and J is TRBJ2-5; D might be TRBD1 (7 bases). CDR3 size: 17 residues. With 6 bases removed from V and 1 base from J, the gap between germline ends came to 21 bases. Germline V gene data show CDR1 as MDHEN and CDR2 as SYDVKM. In nucleotides, the CDR3 is TGTGCCAGCAGCCCAAAGGGGGGCGGGACAGCCCAAGAGACCCAGTACTTC. Amino acids: CASSPKGGGTAQETQYF.